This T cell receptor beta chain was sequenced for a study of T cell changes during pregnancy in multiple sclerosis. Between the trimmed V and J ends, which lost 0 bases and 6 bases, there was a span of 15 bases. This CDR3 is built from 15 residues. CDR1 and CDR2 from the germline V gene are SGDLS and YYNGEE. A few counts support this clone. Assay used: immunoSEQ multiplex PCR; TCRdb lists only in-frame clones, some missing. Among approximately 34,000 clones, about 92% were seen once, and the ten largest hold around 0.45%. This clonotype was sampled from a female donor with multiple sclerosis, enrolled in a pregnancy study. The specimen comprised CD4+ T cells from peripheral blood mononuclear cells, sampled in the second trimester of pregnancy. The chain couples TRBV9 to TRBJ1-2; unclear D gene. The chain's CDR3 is CASSVDQQGRDGYTF. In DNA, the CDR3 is TGTGCCAGCAGCGTAGACCAGCAAGGGAGGGATGGCTACACCTTC.